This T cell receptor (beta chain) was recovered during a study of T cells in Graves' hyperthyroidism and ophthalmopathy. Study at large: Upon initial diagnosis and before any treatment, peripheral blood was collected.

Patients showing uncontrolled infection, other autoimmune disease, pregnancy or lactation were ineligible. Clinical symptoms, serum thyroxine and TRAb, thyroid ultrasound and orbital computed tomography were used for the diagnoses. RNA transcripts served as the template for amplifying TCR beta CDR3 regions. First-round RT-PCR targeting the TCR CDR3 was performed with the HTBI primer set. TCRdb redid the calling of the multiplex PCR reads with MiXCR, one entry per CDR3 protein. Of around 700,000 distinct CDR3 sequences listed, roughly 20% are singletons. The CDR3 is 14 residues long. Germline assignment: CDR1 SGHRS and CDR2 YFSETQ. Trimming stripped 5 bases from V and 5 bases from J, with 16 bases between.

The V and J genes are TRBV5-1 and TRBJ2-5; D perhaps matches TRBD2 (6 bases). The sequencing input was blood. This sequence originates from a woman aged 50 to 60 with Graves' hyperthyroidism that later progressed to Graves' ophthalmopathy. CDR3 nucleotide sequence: TGCGCCAGCAGACCCGGACCCGCGGGGGAGACCCAGTACTTC. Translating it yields CASRPGPAGETQYF.